Below, 8 T cell receptor beta chains from the same sample are listed, as sequenced in a study of blood T cell repertoires in COVID-19. Clones were sequenced by immunoSEQ multiplex PCR, and TCRdb holds only the in-frame ones, with some missing. The table lists tens of thousands of clones, just under 90% of them singletons. The sample comprised peripheral blood. These receptors were obtained from a human donor with active COVID-19. The donor label of this sample is uncertain.

The chain has TRBV18 and TRBJ2-7, with TRBD1 as a possible D gene (5 bases). The germline gives CDR1 KGHSH, CDR2 LQKENI. V gave up 2 bases and J gave up 5 bases, with 7 bases separating them. This CDR3 has 12 residues. The CDR3 spells CASSPTGDEQYF. CDR3 sequence (DNA): TGTGCCAGCTCACCAACAGGTGACGAGCAGTACTTC.

The chain carries TRBV27 and TRBJ1-5; D possibly corresponds to TRBD1 (5 bases). Trimming stripped 10 bases from V and 2 bases from J, with 15 bases between. The CDR3 loop spans 14 amino acids. Germline V gives CDR1 MNHEY, CDR2 SMNVEV (reference sequence). CDR3 bases: TGTGCCACCAGGGAGGGTGGCGGCAATCAGCCCCAGCATTTT. It translates to CATREGGGNQPQHF.

This clone was detected only once. This chain connects TRBV10-1 to TRBJ2-1; 12 bases map to TRBD2. This CDR3 has 16 amino acids. Germline assignment: CDR1 WNHNN and CDR2 SYGVQD (reference sequence). Trimming cost V 8 bases and J 3 bases; bases outside gene matches: 8. The CDR3 is CASSLLAGGGYNEQFF. CDR3 sequence (DNA): TGCGCCAGCTCACTCCTAGCGGGGGGGGGCTACAATGAGCAGTTCTTC.

The chain employs TRBV27 and TRBJ2-3; 7 bases match TRBD2. Per germline, CDR1 MNHEY and CDR2 SMNVEV (reference sequence). This CDR3 spans 18 amino acids. With V trimmed by 4 bases and J by 1 base, 14 bases remained unmatched. CDR3 loop: CASSWSGTVCFGTDTQYF. The CDR3 coding sequence is TGTGCCAGCAGTTGGAGCGGGACTGTTTGTTTTGGCACAGATACGCAGTATTTT.

The V call is TRBV30, the J call TRBJ1-1; the match to TRBD1 covers 8 bases. In germline, CDR1 is GTSNPN, CDR2 SVGIG (reference sequence). V shed 3 bases and J 2 bases; nucleotides not matched to a gene: 5. This CDR3 has 14 amino acids. For the CDR3, the DNA is TGTGCCTGGAGCCCGGGACAGGTAAACACTGAAGCTTTCTTT. It translates to CAWSPGQVNTEAFF. Using reference TRBV30 and TRBJ1-1 for the parts outside the CDR3, the full variable domain is SQTIHQWPATLVQPVGSPLSLECTVEGTSNPNLYWYRQAAGRGLQLLFYSVGIGQISSEVPQNLSASRPQDRQFILSSKKLLLSDSGFYLCAWSPGQVNTEAFFGQGTRLTVV.

The chain carries TRBV7-3 and TRBJ2-3, with D perhaps matching TRBD1 (6 bases). There are 15 residues in the CDR3. Germline-derived CDR1 and CDR2 are SGHTA and FQGTGA. V shed 5 bases and J shed 2 bases, with 14 bases lying between them. The CDR3 DNA sequence: TGTGCCAGCAGCCCGACCACAGGGTACACAGATACGCAGTATTTT. This codes for CASSPTTGYTDTQYF.

The J gene is TRBJ2-1, the V gene TRBV5-1; D possibly corresponds to TRBD2 (5 bases). Trimming stripped 4 bases from V and 7 bases from J, with 15 bases between. Germline CDR1 and CDR2: SGHRS and YFSETQ. This CDR3 is built from 14 residues. CDR3 in DNA: TGCGCCAGCAGCGCGGACTCGTTTCGGAATGAGCAGTTCTTC. This sequence encodes CASSADSFRNEQFF.

The chain employs TRBV18 and TRBJ2-3; no clear D gene. The CDR3 contains 13 residues. From germline, CDR1 is KGHSH and CDR2 LQKENI. V lost 3 bases to trimming and J lost 8 bases, with 12 bases between them. The CDR3 DNA sequence: TGTGCCAGCTCACCCCCGACTTCGTTTACGCAGTATTTT. This translates into CASSPPTSFTQYF.